The 17 T cell receptor beta chains in this list originate from one sample, sequenced in a study of T-cell reconstitution after alpha-beta-depleted transplantation in children. TCRbeta library preparation incorporated unique molecular identifiers. TCRdb re-called the PCR reads through MiXCR, storing one row per CDR3 protein. The data contain more than 200,000 distinct CDR3 sequences, about 24% of them seen just once; the ten biggest clones take up 4% to 6%. The sample was PBMCs, mostly from graft donor cells, taken 360 days after TCRalphabeta/CD19-depleted stem cell transplant. These receptors were obtained from a female patient aged 2-10 years who had a stem cell transplant for congenital amegakaryocytic thrombocytopenia, so the T cells may come from the graft donor.

The chain employs TRBV19 and TRBJ2-3; D is ambiguous. This CDR3 region has 14 residues. CDR1 is LNHDA and CDR2 is SQIVND in the germline V gene (reference sequence). V was trimmed by 2 bases and J by 0 bases, leaving 6 bases between them. CDR3 DNA sequence: TGTGCCAGTAGTATATCCGGGAGCACAGATACGCAGTATTTT. Its translation is CASSISGSTDTQYF.

The rearrangement links TRBV20-1 to TRBJ1-1; weak D call: TRBD1 (5 bases). Germline assignment: CDR1 DFQATT and CDR2 SNEGSKA (reference sequence). Trimming cost V 0 bases and J 5 bases, with 13 bases left between them. The CDR3 is 14 residues long. The chain's CDR3 is CSARDGGGRTEAFF. The CDR3 DNA follows: TGCAGTGCTAGAGATGGGGGGGGTCGGACTGAAGCTTTCTTT.

The V and J genes are TRBV4-3 and TRBJ1-4, with D unresolved. Germline-derived CDR1 and CDR2 are LGHNA and YSLEER. Trimming pared 0 bases from V and 0 bases from J, leaving 8 bases between. This CDR3 is 16 amino acids long. The CDR3 loop reads CASSQDAGTTNEKLFF. CDR3 bases: TGCGCCAGCAGCCAAGACGCCGGGACAACTAATGAAAAACTGTTTTTT.

This sequence joins TRBV5-1 and TRBJ2-3; D remains unclear. Trimming removed 1 base from V and 14 bases from J, with 17 bases in between. The length of the CDR3 is 13 residues. Germline values: CDR1 SGHRS, CDR2 YFSETQ. CDR3 residues: CASSLQEGRWGYF. In DNA form, the CDR3 reads TGCGCCAGCAGCTTGCAGGAAGGTCGATGGGGGTATTTT. Based on the CDR3 plus reference TRBV5-1 and TRBJ2-3, the full variable domain is KAGVTQTPRYLIKTRGQQVTLSCSPISGHRSVSWYQQTPGQGLQFLFEYFSETQRNKGNFPGRFSGRQFSNSRSEMNVSTLELGDSALYLCASSLQEGRWGYFGPGTRLTVL.

V gene TRBV20-1 combines with J gene TRBJ2-4; no firm D call. The length of the CDR3 is 13 residues. Trimming stripped 4 bases from V and 4 bases from J, with 11 bases between. The germline CDR1 and CDR2 sequences are DFQATT and SNEGSKA (reference sequence). CDR3 DNA: TGCAGTGCTATAATCGGCGGTAAAAACATTCAGTACTTC. Translation gives CSAIIGGKNIQYF.

The chain joins TRBV10-3 to TRBJ2-2; no clear D. V was pared by 10 bases and J by 1 base, with 7 bases between. The CDR3 length is 12 residues. Germline assignment: CDR1 ENHRY and CDR2 SYGVKD. The CDR3 sequence is CATEGNTGELFF. Here the CDR3 DNA reads TGTGCCACCGAAGGGAACACCGGGGAGCTGTTTTTT.

This clonotype was counted only a few times. The chain uses TRBV10-3 and TRBJ2-7; TRBD1 matches 7 bases. The germline V gene has CDR1 ENHRY and CDR2 SYGVKD. This CDR3 is 12 amino acids long. The V gene end was trimmed by 10 bases and the J gene end by 0 bases; junction bases not matched to a gene: 3. The CDR3: CATQGDSYEQYF. The CDR3 DNA follows: TGTGCCACCCAGGGGGACTCCTACGAGCAGTACTTC.

V is TRBV20-1 and J is TRBJ2-1; TRBD2 is a possible D gene (6 bases). The CDR3 extends over 14 amino acids. V gave up 5 bases and J gave up 7 bases, with 18 bases separating them. The V gene's germline CDR1 is DFQATT and CDR2 SNEGSKA (reference sequence). CDR3 in amino acids: CSAETRPSWNEQFF. The CDR3 DNA follows: TGCAGTGCTGAGACTAGGCCCTCGTGGAATGAGCAGTTCTTC.

This clonotype was picked up a small number of times. CDR3 sequence: CASSVGGSLNEKLFF. The CDR3 nucleotides read TGTGCCAGCAGTGTAGGAGGCAGCCTGAATGAAAAACTGTTTTTT. The J gene is TRBJ1-4, the V gene TRBV2; no clear D. CDR1 is SNHLY, CDR2 FYNNEI, per germline. The germline V and J ends were trimmed by 4 bases and 5 bases, with 14 bases remaining between them. The CDR3 spans 15 residues.

This chain uses TRBV21-1 with TRBJ1-5; the table's TRBD1 call for D was not verified on the DNA. TRBV21-1 is reported as a pseudogene. The CDR3 is 15 amino acids. CDR3 region: CASSIGSRGNQPQHF. The CDR3 bases are TGTGCCAGCAGCATAGGGTCCAGGGGCAATCAGCCCCAGCATTTT.

This chain connects TRBV24-1 to TRBJ2-5, with 8 bases matching TRBD2. The CDR3 runs 13 residues. V was pared by 9 bases and J by 2 bases, with 4 bases of the junction left unmatched. The germline V gene has CDR1 KGHDR and CDR2 SFDVKD. The CDR3 nucleotides read TGTGCCACCTCCACTAGCGGACAAGAGACCCAGTACTTC. Its protein product is CATSTSGQETQYF.

In its sample, this clonotype was seen a few times. This sequence joins TRBV10-3 and TRBJ1-1; 7 bases line up with TRBD1. The CDR3 is 14 residues long. From germline, CDR1 is ENHRY and CDR2 SYGVKD. Trimming took 5 bases from V and 7 from J; bases not matched to a gene: 10. The CDR3 spells CAISPGQRTGEAFF. CDR3 nucleotides: TGTGCCATCAGTCCGGGACAGCGAACAGGTGAAGCTTTCTTT.

This clonotype was seen a few times. The chain recombines TRBV5-1 with TRBJ1-1, with a weak D call TRBD1 (6 bases). Germline CDR1 is SGHRS and CDR2 is YFSETQ. The CDR3 has 15 residues. V was shortened by 1 base and J by 0 bases, with 10 bases between the two germline ends. DNA for the CDR3: TGCGCCAGCAGCTTGTTGGGGGACATGAACACTGAAGCTTTCTTT. This translates into CASSLLGDMNTEAFF.

The V call is TRBV4-1, the J call TRBJ1-6, with unresolved D. Germline V gene data show CDR1 as MGHRA and CDR2 as YSYEKL. V lost 5 bases to trimming and J lost 0 bases, with 5 bases between them. The CDR3 is made up of 14 amino acids. The CDR3 loop reads CASSMSSYNSPLHF. Here the CDR3 DNA reads TGCGCCAGCAGCATGAGCTCCTATAATTCACCCCTCCACTTT.

There are a few counts of this clonotype. The rearrangement links TRBV20-1 to TRBJ2-7, with a possible D match to TRBD1 (5 bases). Trimming removed 0 bases at V and 6 bases at J, with 15 bases between. CDR3 length equals 14 residues. Germline V CDR1 and CDR2: DFQATT, SNEGSKA (reference sequence). CDR3 nucleotide sequence: TGCAGTGCTAGAGATAGGTCGACAGTGACCGAGCAGTACTTC. Protein product: CSARDRSTVTEQYF.

This clonotype is a singleton in its sample. The CDR3 reads CSATPGKEETQYF. The DNA for the CDR3 is TGCAGTGCTACCCCGGGGAAAGAAGAGACCCAGTACTTC. V and J are TRBV20-1 and TRBJ2-5; the D gene is possibly TRBD2 (5 bases). V lost 4 bases, J lost 3 bases, and 12 bases lay in between. CDR3 length: 13 residues. CDR1 DFQATT and CDR2 SNEGSKA come from the germline V gene (reference sequence).

The chain joins TRBV21-1 to TRBJ1-5. TRBV21-1 is designated a pseudogene. The CDR3 spans 13 residues. CDR3 in amino acids: CASSKWGNQPQHF. In nucleotides, the CDR3 is TGTGCCAGCAGCAAATGGGGCAATCAGCCCCAGCATTTT.